This entry describes one T cell receptor beta chain. What it binds is not known. This sample was included in a study of long-term antiretroviral therapy in people with HIV. Study results and limitations: ART preceded a rise in diversity that nonetheless stayed lower than in transplant donor controls.

Researchers ran immunoSEQ v3.0 at survey level. Repertoires were generated with immunoSEQ multiplex PCR, while TCRdb's copy carries only in-frame clones and drops some. The repertoire consists of roughly 16,000 clones, with 95% occurring once and the leading ten covering about 1.4%. The CDR3 extends over 14 amino acids. J lost 4 bases, V lost 4 bases, and 4 bases had no gene match. Germline lookup yields CDR1 SGHRS and CDR2 YFSETQ. The specimen was unsorted PBMCs, collected roughly 10 years after starting antiretroviral therapy. The V and J genes are TRBV5-1 and TRBJ2-1; TRBD1 matches 8 bases. The sequence derives from a man aged 25 to 45 with HIV. The CDR3 sequence: CASSATGVYNEQFF. The CDR3 nucleotides read TGCGCCAGCAGCGCGACAGGGGTATACAATGAGCAGTTCTTC.